The 6 T cell receptor beta chains given below trace back to one sample, sequenced in a study of human T cells and chemical hapten exposure. During construction of the library, unique molecular identifiers were attached to individual cDNA molecules for quantitative, reproducible TCR counting. TCRdb re-analysed the reads in MiXCR, keeping a single row per CDR3 protein. The sample holds 95,000 to 150,000 distinct CDR3 sequences, over 7% seen once. Total RNA was isolated from unfractionated whole blood. Specimen: whole blood. These TCRs come from a human donor in good health. Some clones in this sample may be carry-over from other donors' samples.

The CDR3 DNA reads as TGTGCCAGTATAGACAATGTCCGAGAAAAACTGTTTTTT. This sequence encodes CASIDNVREKLFF. The chain couples TRBV2 to TRBJ1-4; the D is unclear. V was clipped by 9 bases and J by 8 bases, with 16 bases between them. The CDR3 spans 13 residues. The germline gives CDR1 SNHLY, CDR2 FYNNEI.

V usage is TRBV7-8 and J usage is TRBJ2-3, with D possibly being TRBD2 (6 bases). CDR1 SGHVS and CDR2 FQNEAQ come from the germline V gene. Deletions cut 4 bases from V and 5 bases from J, with 13 bases between. The CDR3 runs 14 residues. In nucleotides, the CDR3 is TGTGCCAGCAGCTGGACTACAGAGGGAGATACGCAGTATTTT. This codes for CASSWTTEGDTQYF.

This clonotype was counted many times. This chain links TRBV20-1 with TRBJ2-7; TRBD2 agrees at 7 bases. This CDR3 is 14 amino acids long. CDR1 DFQATT and CDR2 SNEGSKA come from the germline V gene (reference sequence). V gave up 2 bases and J gave up 2 bases; unmatched junction bases: 6. CDR3: CSARHPGGTYEQYF. CDR3 nucleotides: TGCAGTGCTAGACACCCGGGAGGTACCTACGAGCAGTACTTC.

This clonotype was recorded a few times. V usage is TRBV7-2 and J usage is TRBJ1-6; D call uncertain. Germline V gene data show CDR1 as SGHTA and CDR2 as FQGNSA. CDR3 length: 16 residues. Trimming stripped 2 bases from V and 10 bases from J, with 18 bases between. The DNA for the CDR3 is TGTGCCAGCAGCTTAAGCCGGGTTTGGGTGAGCTCACCCCTCCACTTT. Amino acid sequence: CASSLSRVWVSSPLHF.

The table lists this clonotype with many counts. The rearrangement joins TRBV6-5 to TRBJ1-4; D perhaps matches TRBD1 (5 bases). Deletions cut 0 bases from V and 2 bases from J, with 10 bases between. Germline CDR1 is MNHEY and CDR2 is SVGAGI. The CDR3 runs 16 residues. CDR3 sequence (DNA): TGTGCCAGCAGTTACTCGACAGTGGGGACTAATGAAAAACTGTTTTTT. Protein product: CASSYSTVGTNEKLFF.

The table lists this clonotype with many counts. This sequence joins TRBV30 and TRBJ2-7; perhaps TRBD1 as D (5 bases). Germline CDR1 is GTSNPN and CDR2 is SVGIG (reference sequence). The CDR3 has 12 residues. Trimming removed 1 base at V and 4 bases at J, with 8 bases between. The CDR3 DNA follows: TGTGCCTGGAGTGCGGCAGGGTACGAGCAGTACTTC. This encodes CAWSAAGYEQYF.